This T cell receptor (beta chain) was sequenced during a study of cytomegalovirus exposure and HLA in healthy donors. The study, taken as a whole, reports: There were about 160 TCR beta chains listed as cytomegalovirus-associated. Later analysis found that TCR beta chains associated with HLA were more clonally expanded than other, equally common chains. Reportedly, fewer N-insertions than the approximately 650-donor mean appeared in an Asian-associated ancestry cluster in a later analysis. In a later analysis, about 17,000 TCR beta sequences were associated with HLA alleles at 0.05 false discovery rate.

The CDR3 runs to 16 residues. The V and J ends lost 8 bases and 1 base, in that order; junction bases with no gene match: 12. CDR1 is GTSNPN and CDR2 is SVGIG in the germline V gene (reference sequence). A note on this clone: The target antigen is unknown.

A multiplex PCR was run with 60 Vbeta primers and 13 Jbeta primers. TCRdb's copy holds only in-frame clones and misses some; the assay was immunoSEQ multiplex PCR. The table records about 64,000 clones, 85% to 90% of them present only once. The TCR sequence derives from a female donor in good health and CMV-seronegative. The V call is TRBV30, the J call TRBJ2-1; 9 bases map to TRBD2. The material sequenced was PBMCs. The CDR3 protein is CAQAGGRTRSYNEQFF. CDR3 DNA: TGTGCCCAAGCGGGAGGTCGAACCCGGTCCTACAATGAGCAGTTCTTC.